Included here is one T cell receptor beta chain sequence, with context. The antigen it recognizes is unknown. No base quality values were provided; no much bigger clone lies one nucleotide off. These data belong to a study of T cell responses to AZD1222 COVID-19 vaccine (dated by TCRdb to the early 2020s). Turning to the overall study: Because spike-specific TCR depth and breadth did not differ between the two schedules, AZD1222 recipients who got a second dose at roughly 4 weeks were pooled with those who got a second dose at roughly 12 weeks. A total of 233 trial participants underwent TCR sequencing, of whom some 210 received two doses of AZD1222 and 26 received two doses of the MenACWY control vaccine. Trial participants were enrolled by age into subgroups of 18-55, 56-69 and 70-plus years, and roughly 150, 30 and 60 TCR-sequenced participants, respectively, were included in these subgroups. General conclusions and limits of the study: In the small 56-69-year group, the increase in depth fell short of significance, most likely because of low power. Reportedly, almost half of the unique spike-specific TCRs recognized epitopes lying outside the regions that are mutated in the B.1.351 and B.1.1.7 variants. Most participants were white British and females outnumbered males, and the authors suggested that clonal diversity may have been underestimated. Because no day 14 peak-response samples were available, the repertoires could be characterized only after the peak T cell response. The vaccine-associated CD4 TCRs covered the entire spike protein, and the dominant responses fell in regions 160-218 and 743-854. Conclusions about previously exposed vaccinees are limited, since just six or seven AZD1222 recipients were seropositive for SARS-CoV-2 at baseline. Spike-specific TCR breadth and depth rose significantly after two AZD1222 doses compared with day 0 and with MenACWY recipients.

Including the terminal cysteine and phenylalanine, the CDR3 comprises 15 residues. Only CDR3 DNA is held: 45 bases, read in frame from base 1. According to the germline V gene (reference sequence), CDR1 reads SEHNR and CDR2 reads FQNEAQ. V and J lose 4 bases and 4 bases, and a span of 13 bases separates them. This specimen's time point label, interpreted: baseline before first vaccination. The vaccinee samples were drawn from two UK trials, COV001 and COV002, one of which was a single-blind randomized controlled phase 2/3 trial testing AZD1222 (ChAdOx1 nCoV-19) in healthy adults. For TCRbeta chain sequencing, PBMC samples were collected from trial participants at day 0 and at day 28 after the second dose. The CDR3 regions of human TCRbeta chains were analyzed by immunosequencing. The source study handled its data this way. Repertoire TCRs were matched against a reference library of SARS-CoV-2-specific TCRs generated with the MIRA antigen-specificity platform. Breadth was defined as the fraction of unique TCRs that were SARS-CoV-2-associated, and depth was defined as the fraction of total T cells that were SARS-CoV-2-associated. Each spike-specific TCR was assigned to its reactive spike region and to a CD4 or CD8 class using the MIRA data. Log10-transformed breadth and depth values were compared by one-way ANOVA with Sidak's multiple comparisons tests. The source is immuneACCESS, and TCRdb retained only in-frame sequences with V and J called. Part of the clones is not carried over; for the studies checked, unresolved V genes explain less than half of this, and the remainder is unexplained. That table supplies the V and J calls and clone size; D and trimming were determined from the DNA. The sample data list 100,000 to 150,000 clones, and approximately 93% of these were observed just once. Of the sample, 5.4% is held by the ten largest clones.

This specimen was peripheral blood, taken on day 0 of AZD1222 vaccination. The sequence was collected from an adult in good health. The rearranged segments are TRBV7-9 and TRBJ1-4; the best D guess is TRBD1, with 6 bases matching. The DNA sequence is as follows: TGTGCCAGCAGCTCCTACAGGGATAATAATGAAAAACTGTTTTTT. The resulting protein is CASSSYRDNNEKLFF.